This T cell receptor (beta chain) was retrieved from a study of T cells in Graves' hyperthyroidism and ophthalmopathy. RNA transcripts provided the source from which TCR beta CDR3 regions were amplified. The HTBI primer set served for first-round RT-PCR of the TCR CDR3. In TCRdb, the multiplex PCR reads were re-called with MiXCR into one record per CDR3 protein. The sample comprises under 400,000 distinct CDR3 sequences, roughly 13% of which are singletons, and approximately 11% rests with the top ten. Trimming removed 5 bases from V and 7 bases from J, with 11 bases in between. This CDR3 spans 12 amino acids. Germline V gene lookup returns CDR1 LGHNA and CDR2 YNFKEQ.

The gene calls are TRBV4-2 and TRBJ2-5; D might be TRBD2 (5 bases). This sequence originates from a woman aged 60-75 years with Graves' hyperthyroidism. Sequencing input: blood. The CDR3 protein is CASSSTRGTQYF. CDR3 bases: TGTGCCAGCAGCTCAACTAGAGGGACCCAGTACTTC.